The rows below give T cell receptor beta chains drawn from one sample of a study of identical twins. One entry per CDR3 protein results from TCRdb running MiXCR on the 5' RACE reads. The sample shows roughly 690,000 distinct CDR3 sequences, 21% of them seen only once. These sequences were also reported in another study, on T cells expressing NK-cell markers.

Sample: PBMCs. The receptors shown here come from a woman aged 18-29 years in good health. Both conserved end residues are part of each CDR3. A D gene is named only where the DNA matches it firmly. Where a row states a size, it is once, few, many or the class of an expanded clone; other rows omit it.

TRBJ2-2,.,few,TRBV5-1,CASALAGGGLFF,TGCGCCAGCGCCCTAGCTGGAGGAGGGCTGTTTTTT
TRBJ2-7,.,few,TRBV6-1,CASSQRASYEQYF,TGTGCCAGCAGTCAGCGGGCCTCCTACGAGCAGTACTTC
TRBJ2-1,TRBD1,.,TRBV18,CASSETSGGRRNEQFF,TGTGCCAGCTCAGAAACCTCAGGGGGCCGAAGAAATGAGCAGTTCTTC
TRBJ2-3,.,once,TRBV9,CASSVPRAGGSTDTQYF,TGTGCCAGCAGCGTCCCCCGAGCGGGCGGATCCACAGATACGCAGTATTTT
TRBJ2-2,.,many,TRBV5-6,CASSLPLNTGELFF,TGTGCCAGCAGCTTGCCCCTAAACACCGGGGAGCTGTTTTTT
TRBJ2-7,.,many,TRBV12-3/TRBV12-4,CASSPGGDYEQYF,TGTGCCAGCAGTCCCGGAGGAGACTACGAGCAGTACTTC
TRBJ2-2,.,.,TRBV3-1,CASSQLASGELFF,TGTGCCAGCAGCCAATTAGCTTCCGGGGAGCTGTTTTTT
TRBJ2-1,.,few,TRBV18,CASSQDRGNNEQFF,TGTGCCAGCTCCCAGGACCGGGGGAACAATGAGCAGTTCTTC
TRBJ2-1,.,few,TRBV7-2,CASSFGPHEQFF,TGTGCCAGCAGCTTTGGCCCCCATGAGCAGTTCTTC
TRBJ2-7,.,.,TRBV20-1,CSASMGTGTYEQYF,TGCAGTGCTAGTATGGGAACGGGAACCTACGAGCAGTACTTC
TRBJ1-3,TRBD1,once,TRBV13,CASSSTDKGARGNTIYF,TGTGCCAGCAGCTCCACCGATAAGGGGGCGCGAGGAAACACCATATATTTT
TRBJ2-2,.,.,TRBV5-1,CASSRDGQNTGELFF,TGCGCCAGCAGCCGGGACGGGCAGAACACCGGGGAGCTGTTTTTT
TRBJ2-5,TRBD2,.,TRBV5-1,CASRRPGLAAKETQYF,TGCGCCAGCAGGAGACCGGGACTAGCGGCCAAAGAGACCCAGTACTTC
TRBJ1-6,TRBD1,.,TRBV5-1,CASSWGQGLDNSPLHF,TGCGCCAGCAGCTGGGGACAGGGACTCGATAATTCACCCCTCCACTTT
TRBJ1-1,.,.,TRBV20-1,CSARPTGRMNTEAFF,TGCAGTGCTAGACCTACCGGACGGATGAACACTGAAGCTTTCTTT
TRBJ2-7,.,.,TRBV20-1,CSASRRTSYEQYF,TGCAGTGCTAGCAGGCGGACTTCCTACGAGCAGTACTTC
TRBJ1-2,.,many,TRBV20-1,CSARLGGYGYTF,TGCAGTGCTAGGCTGGGGGGCTATGGCTACACCTTC
TRBJ1-4,TRBD1,many,TRBV6-1,CASAGTGREKLFF,TGTGCCAGCGCCGGGACAGGAAGAGAAAAACTGTTTTTT
TRBJ1-1,.,.,TRBV27,CASSSHPGERNTEAFF,TGTGCCAGCAGTTCACATCCAGGGGAGAGGAACACTGAAGCTTTCTTT
TRBJ2-1,.,.,TRBV2,CASSEGERTINEQFF,TGTGCCAGCAGTGAAGGGGAGAGGACGATCAATGAGCAGTTCTTC
TRBJ2-3,TRBD2,.,TRBV24-1,CATSDPSGSRGDTQYF,TGTGCCACCAGTGATCCTAGCGGGAGCAGGGGAGATACGCAGTATTTT
TRBJ2-7,TRBD1,few,TRBV4-1,CASSQVPNHLGGPGYEQYF,TGCGCCAGCAGCCAAGTCCCGAATCATTTAGGGGGCCCGGGCTACGAGCAGTACTTC
TRBJ2-7,TRBD1,few,TRBV20-1,CSARDLTGGRNEQYF,TGCAGTGCTAGAGACTTGACAGGGGGCCGGAACGAGCAGTACTTC
TRBJ2-1,.,few,TRBV10-3,CAIRGLYNEQFF,TGTGCCATCAGGGGACTGTACAATGAGCAGTTCTTC
TRBJ1-2,TRBD1,many,TRBV29-1,CSVATGDGYTF,TGCAGCGTTGCAACAGGGGATGGCTACACCTTC
TRBJ2-3,TRBD2,few,TRBV11-2,CASSRRGGRSDTQYF,TGTGCCAGCAGCCGCCGGGGGGGCCGTTCAGATACGCAGTATTTT
TRBJ2-2,.,.,TRBV5-6,CASSFRGPANTGELFF,TGTGCCAGCAGCTTTAGGGGCCCCGCGAACACCGGGGAGCTGTTTTTT
TRBJ1-5,.,many,TRBV20-1,CSARDSRTDHQPQHF,TGCAGTGCTAGAGATAGTCGGACAGATCATCAGCCCCAGCATTTT
TRBJ1-1,.,.,TRBV2,CATKAHNTEAFF,TGTGCCACTAAAGCGCATAACACTGAAGCTTTCTTT
TRBJ2-2,.,few,TRBV12-3/TRBV12-4,CASTSILQGLFF,TGTGCCAGCACCTCAATACTACAGGGGCTGTTTTTT
TRBJ2-1,.,few,TRBV5-1,CASSFIPSSYNEQFF,TGCGCCAGCAGCTTTATCCCTAGCTCCTACAATGAGCAGTTCTTC
TRBJ2-3,TRBD2,.,TRBV7-6,CASTFLAGGSVGDTQYF,TGTGCCAGCACCTTCCTAGCGGGAGGTTCCGTCGGAGATACGCAGTATTTT
TRBJ2-3,.,.,TRBV29-1,CSVGATGYTDTQYF,TGCAGCGTGGGGGCTACAGGGTACACAGATACGCAGTATTTT
TRBJ2-1,TRBD2,few,TRBV7-2,CASSLDGLARNEQFF,TGTGCCAGCAGCTTAGACGGACTAGCGCGCAATGAGCAGTTCTTC
TRBJ2-7,.,.,TRBV29-1,CSVGQPKPYEQYF,TGCAGCGTTGGCCAACCGAAACCCTACGAGCAGTACTTC
TRBJ1-4,.,few,TRBV20-1,CSARDTGSNEKLFF,TGCAGTGCTAGAGATACTGGCAGTAATGAAAAACTGTTTTTT
TRBJ1-2,.,.,TRBV12-3/TRBV12-4,CASSRTNNYGYTF,TGTGCCAGCAGTCGGACCAATAACTATGGCTACACCTTC
TRBJ1-2,.,.,TRBV12-3/TRBV12-4,CASSLGGRGGYTF,TGTGCCAGCAGTTTAGGGGGGCGAGGGGGCTACACCTTC
TRBJ2-3,.,few,TRBV19,CASSMAGRPTEAQYF,TGTGCCAGTAGTATGGCCGGGCGCCCGACCGAGGCGCAGTATTTT
TRBJ2-1,.,.,TRBV29-1,CSARWHEQFF,TGCAGCGCAAGGTGGCATGAGCAGTTCTTC
TRBJ1-1,.,.,TRBV29-1,CSVGRRDRAFF,TGCAGCGTGGGGAGGAGGGATAGGGCTTTCTTT
TRBJ1-6,.,.,TRBV2,CASSDAGSSSPLHF,TGTGCCAGCAGTGATGCAGGGTCGAGCTCACCCCTCCACTTT
TRBJ2-1,.,few,TRBV10-1,CASSPGGSRTYNEQFF,TGCGCCAGCAGCCCTGGGGGTAGTAGAACCTACAATGAGCAGTTCTTC
TRBJ2-7,TRBD1,.,TRBV20-1,CSARLGQGDNEQYF,TGCAGTGCTAGGTTGGGGCAGGGGGATAACGAGCAGTACTTC
TRBJ2-7,TRBD2,.,TRBV12-3/TRBV12-4,CASSSLGLAGDSPDEQYF,TGTGCCAGCAGTTCTCTGGGACTAGCGGGAGATTCCCCAGACGAGCAGTACTTC
TRBJ2-3,TRBD2,few,TRBV2,CASSREADTQYF,TGTGCCAGCAGCCGGGAGGCAGATACGCAGTATTTT
TRBJ2-1,.,many,TRBV5-1,CASTLSSYNEQFF,TGTGCCAGCACGCTGAGCTCCTACAATGAGCAGTTCTTC
TRBJ1-2,.,many,TRBV12-3/TRBV12-4,CASSFGSFRGYTF,TGTGCCAGCAGTTTTGGGTCCTTCAGGGGCTACACCTTC
TRBJ2-2,.,many,TRBV6-4,CASSDGGAGELFF,TGTGCCAGCAGTGACGGCGGGGCCGGGGAGCTGTTTTTT
TRBJ2-2,.,.,TRBV15,CATSGVYTGELFF,TGTGCCACCAGTGGGGTATACACCGGGGAGCTGTTTTTT
TRBJ2-5,TRBD2,few,TRBV11-2,CASSFRTSGTQETQYF,TGTGCCAGCAGCTTTAGGACTAGCGGGACCCAAGAGACCCAGTACTTC
TRBJ2-7,TRBD1,many,TRBV10-1,CASSDRQGGSTEQYF,TGCGCCAGCAGTGATCGACAGGGTGGGTCTACCGAGCAGTACTTC
TRBJ2-3,TRBD2,.,TRBV5-1,CASSLPSGSGDTQYF,TGCGCCAGCAGCTTACCTAGCGGGAGCGGGGATACGCAGTATTTT
TRBJ2-7,.,many,TRBV6-5,CASSTHYEQYF,TGTGCCAGCTCAACCCACTACGAGCAGTACTTC
TRBJ2-5,TRBD2,many,TRBV24-1,CATSAGGEETQYF,TGTGCCACCAGTGCTGGGGGGGAAGAGACCCAGTACTTC
TRBJ2-2,TRBD2,few,TRBV7-2,CASSLGGSGFGELFF,TGTGCCAGCAGCTTAGGCGGGAGCGGTTTCGGGGAGCTGTTTTTT
TRBJ2-1,TRBD2,few,TRBV5-1,CASSTVAGEGYEQFF,TGCGCCAGCAGCACCGTAGCGGGAGAGGGGTATGAGCAGTTCTTC
TRBJ2-1,TRBD1,.,TRBV9,CASSEHRGPRTYNEQFF,TGTGCCAGCAGCGAACACAGGGGGCCCCGGACCTACAATGAGCAGTTCTTC
TRBJ2-5,.,many,TRBV5-1,CASSLATEETQYF,TGCGCCAGCAGCTTGGCCACAGAAGAGACCCAGTACTTC